Listed below are T cell receptor beta chains from one sample, sequenced in a study of cytomegalovirus exposure and HLA in healthy donors. Clones were sequenced by immunoSEQ multiplex PCR, and TCRdb holds only the in-frame ones, with some missing. The sample lists 150,000 to 200,000 clones; roughly 82% were seen once. The sequenced sample was PBMCs. These receptors were collected from a woman in her twenties or thirties in good health and CMV-seronegative. CDR3s include the opening cysteine and the closing phenylalanine or tryptophan. D genes are given only for firm matches. Clone size is not always given. Where it is, it says once, few, many or a class for expanded clones.

v_call	j_call	d_call	clone_size	cdr3_nt	cdr3_aa
TRBV5-1	TRBJ2-5	TRBD1	-	TGCGCCAGCAGTCCCGGGACAGGGGGGCAGACCCAGTACTTC	CASSPGTGGQTQYF
TRBV6-5	TRBJ1-1	-	-	TGTGCCAGCAGTTATACGACAAGTAGATCTGAAGCTTTCTTT	CASSYTTSRSEAFF
TRBV30	TRBJ2-7	TRBD1	-	TGTGCCTGGAGTGTTGGGACAGGGCTCGGGCAGTACTTC	CAWSVGTGLGQYF
TRBV7-3	TRBJ2-7	TRBD1	few	TGTGCCAGCAGCTTGGCAGGGGGAGAGCAGTACTTC	CASSLAGGEQYF
TRBV2	TRBJ2-1	TRBD2	-	TGTGCCAGCAGTGACCTAGCGGGATACAATGAGCAGTTCTTC	CASSDLAGYNEQFF
TRBV4-1	TRBJ2-7	TRBD1	-	TGCGCCAGCAGCCAAGACGGGACAGCCACGGATTACGAGCAGTACTTC	CASSQDGTATDYEQYF
TRBV2	TRBJ2-5	-	once	TGTGCCACCTCCCCGGACTTAAACCAAGAGACCCAGTACTTC	CATSPDLNQETQYF
TRBV25-1	TRBJ1-2	-	-	TGTGCCAGCAGTGAACAGGGCAACTATGGCTACACCTTC	CASSEQGNYGYTF
TRBV7-6	TRBJ2-1	TRBD2	few	TGTGCCAGCAGCCCCGCGGGACTAGGAAGCTCCTACAATGAGCAGTTCTTC	CASSPAGLGSSYNEQFF
TRBV9	TRBJ1-2	-	-	TGTGCCAGCAGCGTCCGGGGGGCGGGCTACACCTTC	CASSVRGAGYTF
TRBV5-1	TRBJ2-7	-	-	TGCGCCAGCAGCCCGGAGGGATTCAACGAGCAGTACTTC	CASSPEGFNEQYF
TRBV18	TRBJ2-7	TRBD1	-	TGTGCCAGCTCACTCCACAGGGGGCAAGGCTACGAGCAGTACTTC	CASSLHRGQGYEQYF
TRBV5-1	TRBJ1-1	TRBD1	-	TGCGCCAGCAGCTTAAGGGACAGCCGATCGTCAGCTTTCTTT	CASSLRDSRSSAFF
TRBV7-9	TRBJ2-5	-	-	TGTGCCAGCAGCTTAGAGGTGCGGAGCCAAGAGACCCAGTACTTC	CASSLEVRSQETQYF
TRBV19	TRBJ2-2	-	-	TGTGCCAGTAGTATCGGGAGGAACACCGGGGAGCTGTTTTTT	CASSIGRNTGELFF
TRBV5-1	TRBJ2-1	TRBD2	-	TGCGCCAGCAGCTGGGGGACTAGCGGGAGCAGCATTGAGCAGTTCTTC	CASSWGTSGSSIEQFF
TRBV27	TRBJ2-5	-	once	TGTGCCAGCAGTTTTCGGGGGAGGGAGACCCAGTACTTC	CASSFRGRETQYF
TRBV5-7	TRBJ2-5	-	-	TGTGCCAGCAGCTTGTGGGACATAGAGACCCAGTACTTC	CASSLWDIETQYF
TRBV27	TRBJ2-7	-	-	TGTGCCAGCAGTTTAAGGGGCGAGCAGTACTTC	CASSLRGEQYF
TRBV10-3	TRBJ2-3	TRBD2	-	TGTGCCATCAGGGATAGCGGGAGGACAGATACGCAGTATTTT	CAIRDSGRTDTQYF
TRBV5-3	TRBJ2-7	TRBD2	few	TGTGCCAGAAGCCTTAATGGACTAGCGGGCCAGTCCTACGAGCAGTACTTC	CARSLNGLAGQSYEQYF
TRBV6-5	TRBJ2-7	-	-	TGTGCCAGCAGTTATTTCGGAAGCGGCGACGAGCAGTACTTC	CASSYFGSGDEQYF
TRBV21-1	TRBJ2-7	-	-	TGTGCCAGCAGCAACAAGCGGTCCTACGAGCAGTACTTC	CASSNKRSYEQYF
TRBV7-9	TRBJ2-1	-	-	TGTGCCAGCAGCTTAGGACAGGCGGAGCAGTTCTTC	CASSLGQAEQFF
TRBV6-1	TRBJ2-7	TRBD1	-	TGTGCCAGCAGGAGACAGGGGGCAGTAGAGCAGTACTTC	CASRRQGAVEQYF
TRBV7-9	TRBJ1-2	-	-	TGTTCCAGCTCCTGGGGCGGGGAGGGCTACACCTTC	CSSSWGGEGYTF
TRBV6-5	TRBJ2-7	TRBD2	-	TGTGCCACCCGACTAGCGGGAGGCGAGCAGTACTTC	CATRLAGGEQYF
TRBV29-1	TRBJ2-7	-	-	TGCAGCGTCATAGGGACTACCGGGGGCCCTTACGAGCAGTACTTC	CSVIGTTGGPYEQYF
TRBV4-1	TRBJ2-7	-	-	TGCGCCAGCAGCCAAGATGCCGGGCGTAGGGGTTGGTCCGAGCAGTACTTC	CASSQDAGRRGWSEQYF
TRBV28	TRBJ1-2	TRBD1	-	TGTGCCAGCAGGTCTGGACAGGGGCCCCTTGGCTACACCTTC	CASRSGQGPLGYTF
TRBV9	TRBJ1-4	-	-	TGTGCCAGCAGCGTAGAACCCGGGTCGGGGGAAAAACTGTTTTTT	CASSVEPGSGEKLFF
TRBV9	TRBJ1-5	-	-	TGTGCCAGCAGCGTAACAGGGCAGTACAATCAGCCCCAGCATTTT	CASSVTGQYNQPQHF
TRBV4-2	TRBJ2-2	TRBD2	-	TGTGCCAGCAGCCAGGATCCTAGCGGGGGGTCAAACACCGGGGAGCTGTTTTTT	CASSQDPSGGSNTGELFF
TRBV15	TRBJ2-5	TRBD1	-	TGTGCCACCAGCATATATGGACAGGGACGAGAGACCCAGTACTTC	CATSIYGQGRETQYF
TRBV2	TRBJ1-5	-	once	TGTGCCAGCACGTTTCAGTTCAATCAGCCCCAGCATTTT	CASTFQFNQPQHF
TRBV7-2	TRBJ2-5	-	-	TGTGCCAGCGGACAGAACCTGGAGACCCAGTACTTC	CASGQNLETQYF
TRBV28	TRBJ2-3	-	-	TGTGCCAGCGCCCAGCGACGGGACTCCGGCACACCAGATACGCAGTATTTT	CASAQRRDSGTPDTQYF
TRBV15	TRBJ2-1	-	-	TGTGCCACGGGGGGTGGGCCCGGGGGACACAATGAGCAGTTCTTC	CATGGGPGGHNEQFF
TRBV11-2	TRBJ1-1	-	-	TGTGCCAGCAGCTTAGGGAGGAACACTGAAGCTTTCTTT	CASSLGRNTEAFF
TRBV7-9	TRBJ2-3	TRBD1	-	TGTGCCAGCAGCTTACGTTGGGGACAGGGGAGCACAGATACGCAGTATTTT	CASSLRWGQGSTDTQYF
TRBV4-1	TRBJ1-2	-	few	TGCGCCAGCAGCCAAGATATGTCGTCTAACTATGGCTACACCTTC	CASSQDMSSNYGYTF
TRBV5-1	TRBJ2-3	-	-	TGCGCCAGCAGCCCTCCCGCAGATACGCAGTATTTT	CASSPPADTQYF
TRBV2	TRBJ2-6	-	-	TGTGCCAGCAGGGGCAGTGCTGGTGGGGCCAACGTCCTGACTTTC	CASRGSAGGANVLTF
TRBV30	TRBJ1-5	-	few	TGTGCCTGGAGGGCGGATAGCAATCAGCCCCAGCATTTT	CAWRADSNQPQHF
TRBV28	TRBJ1-2	TRBD1	-	TGTGCCAGCAGACTTTCTGGACAGGGGGAAGACTATGGCTACACCTTC	CASRLSGQGEDYGYTF
TRBV6-1	TRBJ2-2	TRBD2	once	TGTGCCAGCGATCCGGCGGGAGGGAACACCGGGGAGCTGTTTTTT	CASDPAGGNTGELFF
TRBV7-2	TRBJ2-7	TRBD2	-	TGTGCCAGCAGCCCGCGCGGATCGCGGGAGTTGGCCGAGCAGTACTTC	CASSPRGSRELAEQYF
TRBV9	TRBJ2-1	-	-	TGTGCCAGCAGCGTCGCCTCCGGGACTCCAAATGAGCAGTTCTTC	CASSVASGTPNEQFF
TRBV27	TRBJ1-1	TRBD1	-	TGTGCCAGCAGTTTACACAGGGGGAACTCTGAAGCTTTCTTT	CASSLHRGNSEAFF
TRBV23-1	TRBJ1-1	-	-	TGCGCCAGCAGTCAACGAAGGCCCGTCTCCCTGGTCACAGTCACTGAAGCTTTCTTT	CASSQRRPVSLVTVTEAFF
TRBV7-9	TRBJ1-5	-	once	TGTGCCAGCAGCTTACGAGAGGGCCAGCCCCAGCATTTT	CASSLREGQPQHF
TRBV7-9	TRBJ1-2	-	-	TGTGCCAGCAGCTTAGTTTTTGGGGCAACGGATGGCTACACCTTC	CASSLVFGATDGYTF
TRBV28	TRBJ2-3	-	few	TGTGCCAGCAGTTTAGGTAGTCGTGTTACGCAGTATTTT	CASSLGSRVTQYF
TRBV29-1	TRBJ1-3	-	-	TGCAGCGTTGAACCTCCCTCTGGAAACACCATATATTTT	CSVEPPSGNTIYF
TRBV5-1	TRBJ1-1	TRBD1	-	TGCGCCAGCAAAGAGGGGGCAAGTAGCACTGAAGCTTTCTTT	CASKEGASSTEAFF